One TCR beta chain is described in this entry. The data belong to a study of technical replicates of blood from a handful of donors. The ends were cut back, 2 bases at V and 6 bases at J, with 5 bases in the middle. This CDR3 is built from 12 residues. Germline CDR1 and CDR2: MGHRA and YSYEKL. Here immunoSEQ multiplex PCR was the method, and the copy in TCRdb shows in-frame clones only, minus some. The sample lists approximately 79,000 clones; approximately 96% were seen once. The sequencing input was T cells isolated from PBMCs. This TCR came from a human donor in good health. The chain has TRBV4-1 and TRBJ2-1; D unclear. In nucleotides, the CDR3 is TGCGCCAGCAGCCAAATGGCCAATGAGCAGTTCTTC. Residues: CASSQMANEQFF.